The next 22 T cell receptor beta chains were all read from a single sample in a study of T cells of healthy individuals. A single record per CDR3 protein comes from TCRdb applying MiXCR to the 5' RACE reads. The sample consists of 38,000 or so distinct CDR3 sequences, about 4.2% of them appearing once. The receptors were gathered from a human donor in good health.

This clonotype was found a few times. The chain recombines TRBV27 with TRBJ1-5, with D tentatively TRBD1 (6 bases). Germline V CDR1 and CDR2: MNHEY, SMNVEV (reference sequence). The CDR3 loop spans 14 amino acids. Between the trimmed V and J ends, which lost 3 bases and 9 bases, there was a span of 15 bases. The CDR3 nucleotides are TGTGCCAGCAGTTTTTCGGGGGGCAAGGGGCCCCAGCATTTT. This translates into CASSFSGGKGPQHF.

This clonotype was counted a few times. The genes are TRBV4-1 and TRBJ2-4; D gene uncertain. V was cut by 0 bases and J by 0 bases, with 9 bases left in between. CDR1 is MGHRA, CDR2 YSYEKL, per germline. The CDR3 totals 16 residues. The CDR3 loop reads CASSQEELLAKNIQYF. The CDR3 DNA reads as TGCGCCAGCAGCCAAGAAGAGCTACTAGCCAAAAACATTCAGTACTTC.

In its sample, this clonotype was seen a few times. This sequence joins TRBV27 and TRBJ2-2; a weak D match, TRBD1 (6 bases). There are 16 residues in the CDR3. V was shortened by 3 bases and J by 5 bases, with 16 bases between the two germline ends. CDR1 and CDR2 from the germline V gene are MNHEY and SMNVEV (reference sequence). The CDR3 region has the DNA TGTGCCAGCAGTTTGGTGAGGGGGTTGGGAACCGGGGAGCTGTTTTTT. Its protein is CASSLVRGLGTGELFF.

The gene calls are TRBV4-1 and TRBJ1-5, with TRBD1 as a possible D gene (5 bases). CDR1 and CDR2 (germline): MGHRA, YSYEKL. The CDR3 sequence is 14 residues long. Trimming stripped 0 bases from V and 6 bases from J, with 9 bases between. CDR3 DNA: TGCGCCAGCAGCCAAGAAAGGGACCCTCAGCCCCAGCATTTT. Translation gives CASSQERDPQPQHF.

By sample share, this clonotype is large. The chain carries TRBV4-3 and TRBJ2-3; 10 bases are shared with TRBD2. With V trimmed by 8 bases and J by 5 bases, 10 bases remained unmatched. CDR1 and CDR2 from the germline V gene are LGHNA and YSLEER. The CDR3 extends over 15 amino acids. The CDR3 nucleotides read TGCGCCAGCGCTCAAACAGCGGGAGGGGGAGATACGCAGTATTTT. It codes for CASAQTAGGGDTQYF.

This clonotype was found a few times. V gene TRBV27 combines with J gene TRBJ2-5; possible D gene TRBD2, 7 bases. Germline CDR1 and CDR2: MNHEY and SMNVEV (reference sequence). This CDR3 region has 14 residues. Trimming cost V 5 bases and J 4 bases, with 14 bases left between them. In DNA form, the CDR3 reads TGTGCCAGCAGTCTTGGGGGGGCAGGAGAGACCCAGTACTTC. This codes for CASSLGGAGETQYF.

This clonotype was recorded many times. The chain recombines TRBV5-4 with TRBJ2-3, with D uncertain. The CDR3 spans 15 residues. Germline values: CDR1 SGHNT, CDR2 YYREEE (reference sequence). Trimming shortened V by 6 bases and J by 0 bases, and 14 bases separated the two germline ends. CDR3 residues: CASTPHVGSTDTQYF. The CDR3 nucleotides are TGTGCCAGCACCCCTCATGTGGGGAGCACAGATACGCAGTATTTT.

This clonotype was counted at least ten times. The J gene is TRBJ2-7, the V gene TRBV18; tentatively, D is TRBD1 (5 bases). This CDR3 has 14 amino acids. Trimming left V 4 bases short and J 0 bases short, with 10 bases between. Germline CDR1 KGHSH, CDR2 LQKENI. The CDR3 is CASSRGGSSYEQYF. The CDR3 nucleotides read TGTGCCAGCTCACGGGGCGGTAGCTCCTACGAGCAGTACTTC.

This clonotype was recorded at least ten times. V usage is TRBV9 and J usage is TRBJ2-7; 7 bases fit TRBD1. CDR1 and CDR2 from the germline V gene are SGDLS and YYNGEE. This CDR3 has 15 amino acids. Unmatched junction bases numbered 14, after V lost 4 bases and J lost 7 bases. The CDR3 protein is CASSSRQGAEEEQYF. The CDR3 region has the DNA TGTGCCAGCAGCTCGCGACAGGGAGCAGAGGAAGAGCAGTACTTC.

This clonotype showed up many times. The V gene is TRBV5-1, the J gene TRBJ2-1; no definite D call. Trimming cost V 2 bases and J 9 bases, with 18 bases left between them. This CDR3 is built from 15 residues. Germline values: CDR1 SGHRS, CDR2 YFSETQ. The CDR3 sequence is CASSFPPNPGREQFF. CDR3 DNA: TGCGCCAGCAGCTTTCCGCCCAATCCCGGGCGTGAGCAGTTCTTC.

This clonotype came up a few times. The chain recombines TRBV6-5 with TRBJ1-1; D gene uncertain. This CDR3 comprises 13 residues. V shed 4 bases and J shed 1 base, with 7 bases lying between them. Per germline, CDR1 MNHEY and CDR2 SVGAGI. The DNA for the CDR3 is TGTGCCAGCAGTTTCAGCTCGAACACTGAAGCTTTCTTT. Protein sequence: CASSFSSNTEAFF.

There are many counts of this clonotype. The rearrangement uses TRBV4-1 and TRBJ1-4; D is unclear. Trimming shortened V by 0 bases and J by 8 bases, and 16 bases separated the two germline ends. The germline V gene has CDR1 MGHRA and CDR2 YSYEKL. The CDR3 length is 16 residues. CDR3 protein: CASSQDGRAPGEKLFF. For the CDR3, the DNA is TGCGCCAGCAGCCAAGATGGACGGGCTCCCGGGGAAAAACTGTTTTTT.

This clonotype appeared many times. The V and J genes are TRBV6-5 and TRBJ1-2; TRBD1 matches at 7 bases. CDR1 is MNHEY and CDR2 is SVGAGI in the germline V gene. The CDR3 has 14 residues. The V gene end was trimmed by 4 bases and the J gene end by 5 bases; junction bases not matched to a gene: 7. CDR3 loop: CASSLVGTAYGYTF. The CDR3 nucleotides read TGTGCCAGCAGTTTAGTAGGGACAGCGTATGGCTACACCTTC.

In this sample, this clonotype turned up many times. V is TRBV6-5 and J is TRBJ1-3, with D tentatively TRBD1 (6 bases). The CDR3 spans 16 residues. From germline, CDR1 is MNHEY and CDR2 SVGAGI. Trimming took 5 bases from V and 0 from J, leaving 14 bases between them. The CDR3 spells CASSRGAGSSGNTIYF. The CDR3 bases are TGTGCCAGCAGTCGGGGGGCAGGAAGCTCTGGAAACACCATATATTTT.

This clonotype was seen at least ten times. The rearrangement joins TRBV6-6 to TRBJ2-7; D is unclear. Germline loops: CDR1 MNHNY, CDR2 SVGAGI (reference sequence). The germline V and J ends were trimmed by 6 bases and 1 base, with 16 bases remaining between them. CDR3 length: 15 residues. CDR3 in amino acids: CASSPPEDGSYEQYF. CDR3 nucleotide sequence: TGTGCCAGCAGCCCTCCCGAGGACGGATCCTACGAGCAGTACTTC.

This clonotype appeared a few times. The rearrangement uses TRBV6-2 or TRBV6-3 and TRBJ2-7; D remains unclear. Germline CDR1 reads MNHEY; CDR2 reads SVGEGT. V was trimmed by 6 bases and J by 1 base, leaving 10 bases between them. The CDR3 is made up of 13 amino acids. CDR3 DNA: TGTGCCAGCAGCCCTCGGCTGTCCTACGAGCAGTACTTC. Residues: CASSPRLSYEQYF.

There are many counts of this clonotype. The rearrangement links TRBV5-1 to TRBJ2-7; 9 nucleotides match TRBD1. Germline V gene lookup returns CDR1 SGHRS and CDR2 YFSETQ. The ends lost 3 bases at V and 5 bases at J; junction bases unmatched: 3. CDR3 length: 13 residues. CDR3 sequence reads: CASSWGQGDEQYF. The CDR3 region has the DNA TGCGCCAGCAGCTGGGGACAGGGTGACGAGCAGTACTTC.

This clonotype occurred many times. The genes are TRBV12-3 or TRBV12-4 and TRBJ2-3, with 8 bases fitting TRBD1. V lost 6 bases to trimming and J lost 1 base; unmatched junction nucleotides: 3. This CDR3 contains 14 residues. Written as DNA, the CDR3 is TGTGCCAGCAGCGGGACAGGAGGCACAGATACGCAGTATTTT. Amino acids: CASSGTGGTDTQYF.

Concerning this clonotype itself: The junction does not match germline at one end; this may be a read error. The chain uses TRBV29-1 and TRBJ2-3; 9 positions agree with TRBD2. CDR1 and CDR2 (germline): SQVTM, ANQGSEA. The CDR3 runs 15 residues. The CDR3 DNA follows: TGCAGCGTTGGCCCGGGACTAGCAAGACTTTATACGCAGTGTTTT. It codes for CSVGPGLARLYTQCF.

This clonotype was found many times. The V call is TRBV7-9, the J call TRBJ2-1; 7 nucleotides align to TRBD2. From germline, CDR1 is SEHNR and CDR2 FQNEAQ (reference sequence). The CDR3 spans 16 residues. The V and J ends lost 5 bases and 0 bases, in that order; junction bases with no gene match: 7. CDR3 bases: TGTGCCAGCAGCCGAGGCGCGGGGGTCTCCTACAATGAGCAGTTCTTC. This translates into CASSRGAGVSYNEQFF.

At least ten counts were recorded for this clonotype. This chain uses TRBV6-5 with TRBJ1-1; a weak D match, TRBD1 (5 bases). V gave up 6 bases and J gave up 0 bases, with 17 bases separating them. Germline V gene lookup returns CDR1 MNHEY and CDR2 SVGAGI. This CDR3 is 16 amino acids long. CDR3 sequence reads: CASRSPLGRVNTEAFF. Written as DNA, the CDR3 is TGTGCCAGCAGGTCTCCCCTTGGCAGGGTGAACACTGAAGCTTTCTTT.

This clonotype was found a few times. The V gene is TRBV27, the J gene TRBJ1-1; D gene uncertain. The CDR3 sequence is 13 residues long. Per the germline V gene, CDR1 is MNHEY and CDR2 is SMNVEV (reference sequence). V was trimmed by 3 bases and J by 3 bases, leaving 8 bases between them. CDR3 residues: CASSFGPDTEAFF. The CDR3 DNA reads as TGTGCCAGCAGTTTCGGCCCGGACACTGAAGCTTTCTTT.